What follows describes a single TCR beta chain. This entry belongs to a study of technical replicates of blood from several donors. V shed 6 bases, J shed 0 bases, and the junction held 4 bases outside the gene matches. Looked up from germline, CDR1 is SQVTM and CDR2 is ANQGSEA. The CDR3 totals 13 residues. TCRdb's copy holds only in-frame clones and misses some; the assay was immunoSEQ multiplex PCR. The table has fewer than 85,000 clones, around nine tenths seen once; the top ten hold 0.41%. Sequenced input: T cells isolated from PBMCs. This clonotype was obtained from a human donor in good health. This rearrangement joins TRBV29-1 to TRBJ1-2; 7 positions agree with TRBD1. For the CDR3, the DNA is TGCAGCGTCCGACAGGGAGCTAACTATGGCTACACCTTC. This sequence encodes CSVRQGANYGYTF.